This T cell receptor (beta chain) came from a study of Ad26.COV2.S vaccination and SARS-CoV-2 variants. Study outcomes and limitations: Considerable breadth of spike-specific CD8+ and CD4+ T cell responses has reportedly been documented following vaccination.

Some clones are missing from TCRdb's copy, which holds only in-frame ones; the method was immunoSEQ multiplex PCR. The data hold a few hundred thousand clones, with more than 75% observed a single time. This clone was counted a single time. Its matching antigen is unknown. The CDR3 is made up of 14 amino acids. Germline CDR1 reads SGHRS; CDR2 reads YFSETQ. V was clipped by 4 bases and J by 0 bases, with 10 bases between them. Indicated treatment: about 20 received Ad26.COV2.S at low or high dose, single or two shots; about 5 received placebo; per-sample allocation not given. Sampling occurred on day 63 after the first vaccine or placebo injection. This adult donor, from Boston, was 18-55 years old.

The sample here was peripheral blood, taken in a trial of Ad26.COV2.S vaccine versus placebo. The source of this sequence is a person between 18 and 59 years old who received the Ad26.COV2.S COVID-19 vaccine or a placebo. V is TRBV5-1 and J is TRBJ1-1, with D perhaps matching TRBD1 (6 bases). The CDR3 nucleotides read TGCGCCAGCAGCCCACAGGGCCTGAACACTGAAGCTTTCTTT. It yields the protein CASSPQGLNTEAFF.